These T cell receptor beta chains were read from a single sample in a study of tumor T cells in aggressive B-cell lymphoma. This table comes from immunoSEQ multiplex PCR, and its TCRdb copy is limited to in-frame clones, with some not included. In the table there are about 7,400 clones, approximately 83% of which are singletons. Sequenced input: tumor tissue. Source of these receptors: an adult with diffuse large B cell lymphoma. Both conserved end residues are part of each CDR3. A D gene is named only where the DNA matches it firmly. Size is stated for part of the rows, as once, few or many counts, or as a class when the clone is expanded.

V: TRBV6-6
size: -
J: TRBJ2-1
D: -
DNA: TGTGCCAGCAGTTGGCTCGACAATGAGCAGTTCTTC
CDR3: CASSWLDNEQFF

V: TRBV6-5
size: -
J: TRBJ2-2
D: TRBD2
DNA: TGTGCCAGCAGCACACTAGCGGGAGACCGCGGGGAGCTGTTTTTT
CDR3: CASSTLAGDRGELFF

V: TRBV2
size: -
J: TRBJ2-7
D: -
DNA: TGTGCCAGCAGTGAAGCGCTGACTTACGAGCAGTACTTC
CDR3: CASSEALTYEQYF

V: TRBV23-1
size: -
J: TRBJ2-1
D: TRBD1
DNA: TGCGCCAGCAGTCAATTGGAATGTCGGGACAGGGTAGGAGAGCAGTTCTTC
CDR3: CASSQLECRDRVGEQFF

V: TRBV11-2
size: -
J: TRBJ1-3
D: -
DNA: TGTGCTAGCACCAGCCTCCAGGGTACTGGAAACACCATATATTTT
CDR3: CASTSLQGTGNTIYF

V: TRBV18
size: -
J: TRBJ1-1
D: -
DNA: TGTGCCAGCTCACCAGCCAGTTTGAACACTGAAGCTTTCTTT
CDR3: CASSPASLNTEAFF

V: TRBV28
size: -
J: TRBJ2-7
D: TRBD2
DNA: TGTGCCAGCAGTTTATACGCTAGCGGGGTTTACGAGCAGTACTTC
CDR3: CASSLYASGVYEQYF

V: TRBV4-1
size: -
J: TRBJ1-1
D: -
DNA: TGCGCCAGCAGCCAAGGAGGCGGGAACACTGAAGCTTTCTTT
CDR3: CASSQGGGNTEAFF

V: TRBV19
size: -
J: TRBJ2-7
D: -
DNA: TGTGCCAGTAGTATAGATTCCCGCTCCTACGAGCAGTACTTC
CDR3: CASSIDSRSYEQYF

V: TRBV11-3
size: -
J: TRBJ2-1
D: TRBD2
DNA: TGTGCCAGCAGCTTAGGAGGGCTAGCGGGAAAAAATGAGCAGTTCTTC
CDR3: CASSLGGLAGKNEQFF

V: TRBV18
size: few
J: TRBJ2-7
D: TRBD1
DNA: TGTGCCAGCTCCCCCCCGGGACAGGGGGGCTACGAGCAGTACTTC
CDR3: CASSPPGQGGYEQYF

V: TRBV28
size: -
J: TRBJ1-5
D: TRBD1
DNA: TGTGCCAGCAGTTTAGAAGGGGGCGGTAAGCCCCAGCATTTT
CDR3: CASSLEGGGKPQHF

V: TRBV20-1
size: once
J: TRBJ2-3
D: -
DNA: TGCAGTGCTAGTAAGCAGTATTTT
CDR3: CSASKQYF

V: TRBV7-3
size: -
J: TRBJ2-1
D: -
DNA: TGTGCCAGCAGCTTAACGCCCCGGAATGAGCAGTTCTTC
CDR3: CASSLTPRNEQFF

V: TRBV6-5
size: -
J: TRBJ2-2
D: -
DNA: TGTGCCAGCAGAGAGGTGTATACCGGGGAGCTGTTTTTT
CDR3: CASREVYTGELFF

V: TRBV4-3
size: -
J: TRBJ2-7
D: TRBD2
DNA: TGCGCCAGCAGCCATTGTGAGACTAGCGGCTACGAGCAGTACTTC
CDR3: CASSHCETSGYEQYF

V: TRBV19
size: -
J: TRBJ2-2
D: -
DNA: TGTGCCAGTAGATCCACCGGGTCTAACACCGGGGAGCTGTTTTTT
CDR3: CASRSTGSNTGELFF

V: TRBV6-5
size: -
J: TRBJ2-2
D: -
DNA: TGTGCCAGCAGTTACGATAGCGGCACCGGGGAGCTGTTTTTT
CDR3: CASSYDSGTGELFF

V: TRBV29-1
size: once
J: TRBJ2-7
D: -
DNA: TGCAGCGTTCGGTCCTCCTACGAGCAGTACTTC
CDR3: CSVRSSYEQYF

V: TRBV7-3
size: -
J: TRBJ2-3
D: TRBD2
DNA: TGTGCCAGCAGCTCGGGACTAGCGGGAGTAGGAGATACGCAGTATTTT
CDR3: CASSSGLAGVGDTQYF

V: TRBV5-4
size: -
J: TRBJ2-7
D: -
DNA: TGTGCCAGCAGCTCGGCGGCGGTCACCTACGAGCAGTACTTC
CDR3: CASSSAAVTYEQYF

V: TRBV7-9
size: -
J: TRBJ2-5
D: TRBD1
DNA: TGTGCCAGCAGTAGCGGACAGGGAAAAGAGACCCAGTACTTC
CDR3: CASSSGQGKETQYF

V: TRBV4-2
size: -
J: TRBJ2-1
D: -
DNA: TGTGCCAGCAGCCAAGAACTGAGGAGCTCCTACAATGAGCAGTTCTTC
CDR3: CASSQELRSSYNEQFF

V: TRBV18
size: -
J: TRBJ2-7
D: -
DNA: TGTGCCAGCTCACAACAGGGTAACGAGCAGTACTTC
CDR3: CASSQQGNEQYF

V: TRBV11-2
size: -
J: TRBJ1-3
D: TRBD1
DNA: TGTGCCAGCAGCTATGACAGGGCTGGAAACACCATATATTTT
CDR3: CASSYDRAGNTIYF

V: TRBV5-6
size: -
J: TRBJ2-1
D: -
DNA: TGTGCCAGCAGCCCCACCCCCGCACTCTACAATGAGCAGTTCTTC
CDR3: CASSPTPALYNEQFF

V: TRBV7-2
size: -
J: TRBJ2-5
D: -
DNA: TGTGCCAGCAGCTTAGTACCAGGGCAAGAGACCCAGTACTTC
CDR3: CASSLVPGQETQYF

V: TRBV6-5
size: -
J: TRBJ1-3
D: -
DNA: TGTGCCAGCAGTCGCGGGGCGAGCTCTGGAAACACCATATATTTT
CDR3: CASSRGASSGNTIYF

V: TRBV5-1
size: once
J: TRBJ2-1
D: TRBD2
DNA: TGCGCCAGCAGCTTTGGACTAGCGGGAGGGGAGGGATCCTACAATGAGCAGTTCTTC
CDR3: CASSFGLAGGEGSYNEQFF

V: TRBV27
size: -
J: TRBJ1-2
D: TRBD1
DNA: TGTGCCAGCAGTTCAGGACAGGTCTGGGGCTACACCTTC
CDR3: CASSSGQVWGYTF

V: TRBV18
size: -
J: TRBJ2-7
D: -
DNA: TGTGCCAGCTCACCACGAAGTCTTCAGACTCGAGGTGAGCAGTACTTC
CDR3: CASSPRSLQTRGEQYF

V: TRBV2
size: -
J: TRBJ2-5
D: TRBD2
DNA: TGTGCCAGTGTTAGCGGGCGGGCCGCCGAGACCCAGTACTTC
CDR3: CASVSGRAAETQYF

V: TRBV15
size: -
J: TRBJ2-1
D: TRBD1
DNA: TGTGCCACCAGCAAAAGACAGGGTCTCGATGAGCAGTTCTTC
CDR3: CATSKRQGLDEQFF

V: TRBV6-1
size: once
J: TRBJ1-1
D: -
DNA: TGTGCCAGCCAACAGGGTTGGGACACTGAAGCTTTCTTT
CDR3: CASQQGWDTEAFF

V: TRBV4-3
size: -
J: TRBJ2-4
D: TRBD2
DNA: TGCGCCAGCAGCCAAGATTACGGACTAGCGTGGGGTTTAGCCAAAAACATTCAGTACTTC
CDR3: CASSQDYGLAWGLAKNIQYF